These 11 T cell receptor beta chains share one sample of origin, sequenced in a study of shared clonotypes between healthy human individuals. The table came from immunoSEQ multiplex PCR; TCRdb's copy has only in-frame clones and leaves some out. The sample lists about 640,000 clones, more than 70% occurring once. Sequenced sample: memory CD4+ T cells sorted from blood. The subset is: CD45RA-negative fraction. The receptors come from a young woman in good health.

For this clone: Other DNA sequences from this sample encode an identical CDR3 as well. The rearrangement joins TRBV6-4 to TRBJ2-5; D tentatively fits TRBD1 or TRBD2 (6 bases each). There are 14 residues in the CDR3. Trimming shortened V by 9 bases and J by 5 bases, and 19 bases separated the two germline ends. Germline lookup yields CDR1 MRHNA and CDR2 SNTAGT. The CDR3 loop reads CARTGGGRGETQYF. In DNA, the CDR3 is TGTGCCAGAACTGGGGGCGGACGGGGGGAGACCCAGTACTTC.

This chain connects TRBV29-1 to TRBJ1-1; 7 nucleotides match TRBD1. Germline values: CDR1 SQVTM, CDR2 ANQGSEA. V shed 6 bases, J shed 4 bases, and the junction held 2 bases outside the gene matches. The CDR3 contains 11 residues. DNA for the CDR3: TGCAGCGTCGACAGGGCCACTGAAGCTTTCTTT. It codes for CSVDRATEAFF.

The genes are TRBV2 and TRBJ2-1, with D maybe TRBD1 (5 bases). The CDR3 is made up of 12 amino acids. Trimming took 7 bases from V and 8 from J, leaving 12 bases between them. The germline V gene encodes CDR1 SNHLY and CDR2 FYNNEI. The CDR3 nucleotides are TGTGCCAGCACTGACTTACAGGATGAGCAGTTCTTC. This gives the protein CASTDLQDEQFF.

The V and J genes are TRBV2 and TRBJ2-5; D is possibly TRBD1 or TRBD2 (5 bases each). Trimming stripped 6 bases from V and 7 bases from J, with 9 bases between. Germline CDR1 SNHLY, CDR2 FYNNEI. This CDR3 has 11 residues. CDR3 nucleotide sequence: TGTGCCAGCAGGAGGGACGGGACCCAGTACTTC. Residues: CASRRDGTQYF.

The V call is TRBV7-3, the J call TRBJ2-1; 10 bases agree with TRBD2. CDR3 size: 17 residues. V shed 5 bases and J 4 bases; nucleotides not matched to a gene: 11. Looked up from germline, CDR1 is SGHTA and CDR2 is FQGTGA. CDR3 residues: CASSLFGGSGGYNEQFF. The CDR3 region has the DNA TGTGCCAGCAGCCTATTCGGAGGTAGCGGGGGGTACAATGAGCAGTTCTTC.

The CDR3, as DNA: TGTGCCATCATGGTCACAGATACGCAGTATTTT. It codes for CAIMVTDTQYF. The rearrangement links TRBV10-3 to TRBJ2-3; D not certain. The ends were cut back, 7 bases at V and 2 bases at J, with 4 bases in the middle. The CDR3 runs 11 residues. The V gene's germline CDR1 is ENHRY and CDR2 SYGVKD.

This clone was found a few times. The chain employs TRBV5-1 and TRBJ2-1; 13 nucleotides line up with TRBD2. This CDR3 contains 15 residues. Per germline, CDR1 SGHRS and CDR2 YFSETQ. With V trimmed by 4 bases and J by 9 bases, 7 bases remained unmatched. CDR3 DNA: TGCGCCAGCAGCACCGGGACTAGCGGGACAGGTGAGCAGTTCTTC. Translated: CASSTGTSGTGEQFF.

The chain combines TRBV7-8 with TRBJ1-5; 7 bases align to TRBD1. CDR3 length: 16 residues. Germline assignment: CDR1 SGHVS and CDR2 FQNEAQ. V dropped 5 bases and J dropped 4; count of bases not matched to a gene: 11. The CDR3 protein is CASSTPRQGGNQPQHF. The DNA for the CDR3 is TGTGCCAGCAGCACTCCCCGACAGGGTGGGAATCAGCCCCAGCATTTT.

V is TRBV18 and J is TRBJ2-5; D unclear. The V gene's germline CDR1 is KGHSH and CDR2 LQKENI. This CDR3 region has 12 residues. The germline V and J ends were trimmed by 4 bases and 4 bases, with 7 bases remaining between them. CDR3 sequence (DNA): TGTGCCAGCTCACTCTTATCAGAGACCCAGTACTTC. Translating gives CASSLLSETQYF.

About this clone: This likely stems from a read error, as it lies one base from a far larger clone. The rearrangement uses TRBV28 and TRBJ2-5; D is unclear. The CDR3 is 11 amino acids. From germline, CDR1 is MDHEN and CDR2 SYDVKM. The V and J ends lost 2 bases and 4 bases respectively, with 2 bases between them. The CDR3: CASSLAETQYF. The CDR3 nucleotides read TGTGCCAGCAGTTTAGCAGAGACCCAGTACTTC.

The rearrangement uses TRBV7-6 and TRBJ1-5; 7 bases are shared with TRBD1. Germline CDR1 SGHVS, CDR2 FNYEAQ. With 2 bases clipped from V and 10 bases from J, the junction kept 8 bases outside the gene matches. This CDR3 contains 14 residues. The chain's CDR3 is CASSLLGGASPQHF. The CDR3 DNA is TGTGCCAGCAGCTTATTAGGGGGCGCGTCACCCCAGCATTTT.